This is a list of T cell receptor beta chains from one sample in a study of Tregs in tolerant kidney transplant recipients. Assay: immunoSEQ multiplex PCR; the TCRdb copy retains only in-frame clones and omits some. The profile shows tens of thousands of clones, 93% of them singletons. The sample here was CD4+ T cells from blood (PBMCs), taken 12 months after the transplant. The receptors here all came from a human patient who received a combined kidney and bone marrow transplant. Some T cells may be provided by the graft donor. CDR3s include the opening cysteine and the closing phenylalanine or tryptophan. A D gene is named only where the DNA matches it firmly. A clone size is listed for some rows: how often the clone was seen (once, few, many), or a class if it is expanded.

v_call	d_call	clone_size	j_call	cdr3_aa	cdr3_nt
TRBV5-4	.	.	TRBJ1-1	CASSLGEGGTEAFF	TGTGCCAGCAGCTTGGGGGAGGGAGGTACTGAAGCTTTCTTT
TRBV2	TRBD1	.	TRBJ1-2	CASSEVRTGDGRGYTF	TGTGCCAGCAGTGAAGTCAGGACAGGGGACGGTCGTGGCTACACCTTC
TRBV5-1	TRBD1	.	TRBJ2-6	CALLRDRVPSGANVPTF	TGCGCCCTACTCCGGGACAGGGTCCCCTCTGGGGCCAACGTCCCGACTTTC
TRBV7-9	TRBD2	.	TRBJ2-7	CASSSFRDYNSYEQYF	TGTGCCAGCAGCTCATTCCGGGACTACAACTCCTACGAGCAGTACTTC
TRBV4-1	.	.	TRBJ1-2	CASSQDYRGSGYTF	TGCGCCAGCAGCCAAGATTATAGGGGCTCTGGCTACACCTTC
TRBV18	TRBD1	.	TRBJ2-2	CASSPTGGTDGELFF	TGTGCCAGCTCACCGACAGGGGGAACGGACGGGGAGCTGTTTTTT
TRBV5-1	TRBD2	.	TRBJ2-7	CASTYSGATYEQYF	TGCGCCAGCACCTATAGCGGGGCTACCTACGAGCAGTACTTC
TRBV5-6	.	.	TRBJ2-1	CASSTTGYNEQFF	TGTGCCAGCAGCACCACAGGGTACAATGAGCAGTTCTTC
TRBV5-6	.	.	TRBJ2-6	CASSSPGSGANVLTF	TGTGCCAGCAGCTCTCCGGGGAGTGGGGCCAACGTCCTGACTTTC
TRBV4-3	TRBD1	.	TRBJ2-2	CASSQRTGISGELFF	TGCGCCAGCAGCCAAAGGACAGGGATTTCCGGGGAGCTGTTTTTT
TRBV7-9	TRBD1	once	TRBJ2-7	CASSSYRGSYEQYF	TGTGCCAGCAGCTCATACAGGGGGTCCTACGAGCAGTACTTC
TRBV6-1	.	.	TRBJ2-1	CASRPTDFSYNEQFF	TGTGCCAGCCGCCCGACAGACTTCTCCTACAATGAGCAGTTCTTC
TRBV27	.	.	TRBJ1-5	CASSLSWQGLHQPQHF	TGTGCCAGCAGTTTATCTTGGCAGGGGCTGCATCAGCCCCAGCATTTT